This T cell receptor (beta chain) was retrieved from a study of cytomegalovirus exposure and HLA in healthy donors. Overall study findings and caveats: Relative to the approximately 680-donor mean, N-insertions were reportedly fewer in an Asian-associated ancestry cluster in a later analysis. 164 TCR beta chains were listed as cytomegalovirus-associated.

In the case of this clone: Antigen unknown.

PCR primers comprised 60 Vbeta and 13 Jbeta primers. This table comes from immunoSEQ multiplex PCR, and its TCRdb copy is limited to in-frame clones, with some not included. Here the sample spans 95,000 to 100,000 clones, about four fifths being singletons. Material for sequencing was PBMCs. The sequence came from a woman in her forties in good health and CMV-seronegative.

CDR3 protein: CASSYGLAGASEFF. The CDR3 coding sequence is TGTGCCAGCAGTTACGGGCTAGCGGGAGCCTCGGAGTTCTTC. The chain uses TRBV6-5 and TRBJ2-1, with 10 bases aligning to TRBD2. The V and J ends lost 2 bases and 14 bases, in that order; junction bases with no gene match: 9. CDR3 length: 14 residues. Germline V gene sequence: CDR1 MNHEY, CDR2 SVGAGI.